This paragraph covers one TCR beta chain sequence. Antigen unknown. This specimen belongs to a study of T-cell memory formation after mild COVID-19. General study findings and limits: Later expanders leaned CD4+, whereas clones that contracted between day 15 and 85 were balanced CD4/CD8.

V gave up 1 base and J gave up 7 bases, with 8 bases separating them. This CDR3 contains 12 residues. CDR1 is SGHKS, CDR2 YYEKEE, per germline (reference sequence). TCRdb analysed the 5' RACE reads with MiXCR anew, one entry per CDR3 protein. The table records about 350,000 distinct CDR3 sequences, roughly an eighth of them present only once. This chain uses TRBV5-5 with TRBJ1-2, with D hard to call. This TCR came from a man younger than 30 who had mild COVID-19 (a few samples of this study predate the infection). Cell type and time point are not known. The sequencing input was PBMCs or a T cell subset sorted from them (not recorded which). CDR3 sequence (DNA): TGTGCCAGCAGCTTGTGGATGGGTGGCTACACCTTC. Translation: CASSLWMGGYTF.